The subject of this entry is one T cell receptor beta chain. As yet, its antigen is unknown. Triplicate approximately 270,000-cell sorts were made of each CD8+ T cell subset. UMI-labeled 5' RACE yielded the TRB cDNA libraries. TCRdb reprocessed the 5' RACE reads, keeping one entry per CDR3 protein, no DNA. Its listing shows just under 45,000 distinct CDR3 sequences. The data are from a study of CXCR3-negative and CXCR3-positive naive CD8 T cells. Study information: A total of around 140 million TRB reads was generated, with about 1.5 +/- 0.3 million per library.

Whole-study results and caveats: From TRB CDR3 properties, TCR strength was inferred; surface CD5 did not differ between naive subsets.

Per germline, CDR1 SGDLS and CDR2 YYNGEE. This CDR3 has 14 residues. This TCR derives from a human donor in good health. Some clones in this sample may be carry-over from other donors' samples. This chain links TRBV9 with TRBJ2-1. Sequencing was performed on memory CD8+ T cells from blood. CDR3 amino acids: CASSPDISYNEQFF. The variable domain in full, completed from reference TRBV9 and TRBJ2-1, reads DSGVTQTPKHLITATGQRVTLRCSPRSGDLSVYWYQQSLDQGLQFLIQYYNGEERAKGNILERFSAQQFPDLHSELNLSSLELGDSALYFCASSPDISYNEQFFGPGTRLTVL.